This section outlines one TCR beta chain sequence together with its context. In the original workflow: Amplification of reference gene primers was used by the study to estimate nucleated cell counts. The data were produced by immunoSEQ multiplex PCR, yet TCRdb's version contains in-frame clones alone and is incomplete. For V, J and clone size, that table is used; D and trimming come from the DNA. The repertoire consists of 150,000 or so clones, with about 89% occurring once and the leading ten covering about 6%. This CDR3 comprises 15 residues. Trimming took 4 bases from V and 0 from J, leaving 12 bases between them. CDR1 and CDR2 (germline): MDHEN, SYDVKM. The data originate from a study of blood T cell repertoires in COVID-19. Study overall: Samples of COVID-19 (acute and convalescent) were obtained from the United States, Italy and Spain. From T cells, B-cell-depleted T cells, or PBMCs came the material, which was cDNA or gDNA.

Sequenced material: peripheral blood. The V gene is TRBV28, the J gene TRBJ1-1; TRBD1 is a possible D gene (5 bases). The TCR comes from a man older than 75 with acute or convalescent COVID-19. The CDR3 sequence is CASSWTPLLNTEAFF. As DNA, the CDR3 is TGTGCCAGCAGTTGGACACCACTCCTGAACACTGAAGCTTTCTTT.